This TCR beta chain was profiled in a study of T-cell memory formation after mild COVID-19. TCRalpha and TCRbeta libraries used 5'RACE with constant-segment primers and UMIs. From the 5' RACE reads, TCRdb called clonotypes with MiXCR, one entry per CDR3 protein. This table holds fewer than 450,000 distinct CDR3 sequences, around 21% found once. CDR3 length: 15 residues. Germline values: CDR1 SGHTA, CDR2 FQGNSA. The V and J ends lost 1 base and 4 bases, in that order; junction bases with no gene match: 3. The sequenced sample was PBMCs or a T cell subset sorted from them (not recorded which). The chain recombines TRBV7-2 with TRBJ2-3, with 9 bases that match TRBD2. The receptor's source is an adult woman who had mild COVID-19 (a few samples of this study predate the infection). Cell type and time point are not known. The chain's CDR3 is CASSLVSSGADTQYF. The CDR3 DNA sequence: TGTGCCAGCAGCTTAGTGTCTAGCGGGGCAGATACGCAGTATTTT.